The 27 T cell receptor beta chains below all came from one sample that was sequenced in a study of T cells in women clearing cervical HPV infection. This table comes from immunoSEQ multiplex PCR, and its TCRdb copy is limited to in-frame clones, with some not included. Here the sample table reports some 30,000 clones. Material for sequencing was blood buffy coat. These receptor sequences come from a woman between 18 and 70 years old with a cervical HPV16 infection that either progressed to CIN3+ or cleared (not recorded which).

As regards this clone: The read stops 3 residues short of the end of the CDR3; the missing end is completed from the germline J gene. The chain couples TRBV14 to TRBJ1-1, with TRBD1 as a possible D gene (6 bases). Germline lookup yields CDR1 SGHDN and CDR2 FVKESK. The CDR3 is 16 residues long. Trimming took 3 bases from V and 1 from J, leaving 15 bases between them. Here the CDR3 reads CASSHGSRGPNTEAFF. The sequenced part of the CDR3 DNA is TGTGCCAGCAGCCATGGGTCCAGGGGACCGAACACTGAA. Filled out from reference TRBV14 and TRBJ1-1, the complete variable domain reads EAGVTQFPSHSVIEKGQTVTLRCDPISGHDNLYWYRRVMGKEIKFLLHFVKESKQDESGMPNNRFLAERTGGTYSTLKVQPAELEDSGVYFCASSHGSRGPNTEAFFGQGTRLTVV.

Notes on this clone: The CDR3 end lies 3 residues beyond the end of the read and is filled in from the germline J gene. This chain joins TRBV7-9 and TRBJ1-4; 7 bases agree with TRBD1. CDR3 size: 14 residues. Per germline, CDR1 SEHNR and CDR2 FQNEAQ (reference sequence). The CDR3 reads CASSLGQRYSPLFF. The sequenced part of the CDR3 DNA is TGTGCCAGCAGCCTGGGACAGAGGTATTCACCA.

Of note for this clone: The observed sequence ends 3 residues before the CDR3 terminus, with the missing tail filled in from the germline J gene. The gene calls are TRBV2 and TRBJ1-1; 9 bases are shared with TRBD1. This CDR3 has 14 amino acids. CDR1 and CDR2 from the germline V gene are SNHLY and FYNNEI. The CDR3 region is CASSLRQGGSEAFF. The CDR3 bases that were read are TGTGCCAGCAGTCTCCGACAGGGGGGGTCCGAG.

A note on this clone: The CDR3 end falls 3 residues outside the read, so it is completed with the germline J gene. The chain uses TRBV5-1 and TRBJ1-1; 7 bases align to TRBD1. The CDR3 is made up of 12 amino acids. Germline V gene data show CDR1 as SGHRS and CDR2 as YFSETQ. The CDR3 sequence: CASRTNRGAAFF. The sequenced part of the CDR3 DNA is TGCGCCAGCAGAACAAACAGGGGTGCA.

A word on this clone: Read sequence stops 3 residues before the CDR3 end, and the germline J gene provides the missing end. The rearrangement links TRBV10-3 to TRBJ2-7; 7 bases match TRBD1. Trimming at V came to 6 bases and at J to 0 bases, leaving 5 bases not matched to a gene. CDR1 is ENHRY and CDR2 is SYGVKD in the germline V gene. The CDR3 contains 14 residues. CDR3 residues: CAIRETGRSYEQYF. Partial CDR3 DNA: TGTGCCATCAGAGAGACAGGGCGCTCCTACGAG.

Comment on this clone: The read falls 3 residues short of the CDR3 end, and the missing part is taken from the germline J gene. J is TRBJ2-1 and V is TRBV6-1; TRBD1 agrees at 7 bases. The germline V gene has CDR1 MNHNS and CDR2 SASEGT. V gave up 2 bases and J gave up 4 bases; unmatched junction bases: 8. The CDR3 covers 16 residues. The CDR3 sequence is CASSEFLAGGYNEQFF. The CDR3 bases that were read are TGTGCCAGCAGTGAATTCTTGGCAGGGGGTTACAATGAG.

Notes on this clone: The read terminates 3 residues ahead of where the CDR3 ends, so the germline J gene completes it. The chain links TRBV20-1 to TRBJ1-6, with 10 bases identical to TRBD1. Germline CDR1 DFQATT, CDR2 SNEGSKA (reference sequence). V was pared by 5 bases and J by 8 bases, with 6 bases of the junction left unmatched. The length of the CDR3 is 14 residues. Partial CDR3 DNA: TGCAGTGCTGCTTCCGGGACAGGGGATTCACCC. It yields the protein CSAASGTGDSP. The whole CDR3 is CSAASGTGDSPLHF.

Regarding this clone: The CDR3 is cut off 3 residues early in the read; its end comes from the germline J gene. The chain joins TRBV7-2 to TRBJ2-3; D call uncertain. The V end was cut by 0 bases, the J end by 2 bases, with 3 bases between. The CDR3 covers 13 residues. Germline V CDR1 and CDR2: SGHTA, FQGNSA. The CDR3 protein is CASSLAYTDTQYF. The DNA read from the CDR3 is TGTGCCAGCAGCTTAGCCTACACAGATACG.

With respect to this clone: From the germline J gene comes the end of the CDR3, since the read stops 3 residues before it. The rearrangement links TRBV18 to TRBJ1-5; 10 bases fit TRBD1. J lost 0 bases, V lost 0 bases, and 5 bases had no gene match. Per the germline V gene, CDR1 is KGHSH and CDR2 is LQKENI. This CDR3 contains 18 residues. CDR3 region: CASSPPVGQGDSNQPQHF. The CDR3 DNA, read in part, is TGTGCCAGCTCACCACCTGTCGGACAGGGGGATAGCAATCAGCCC.

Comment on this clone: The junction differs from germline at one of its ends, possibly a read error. CDR3 loop: CTSSLGQGYGYTF. The covered CDR3 bases are TGTACCAGCAGCTTGGGACAGGGGTATGGC. The chain couples TRBV5-6 to TRBJ1-2; 10 positions agree with TRBD1. The read stops 3 residues short of the end of the CDR3; the missing end is completed from the germline J gene. Germline V gives CDR1 SGHDT, CDR2 YYEEEE. This CDR3 is 13 amino acids long.

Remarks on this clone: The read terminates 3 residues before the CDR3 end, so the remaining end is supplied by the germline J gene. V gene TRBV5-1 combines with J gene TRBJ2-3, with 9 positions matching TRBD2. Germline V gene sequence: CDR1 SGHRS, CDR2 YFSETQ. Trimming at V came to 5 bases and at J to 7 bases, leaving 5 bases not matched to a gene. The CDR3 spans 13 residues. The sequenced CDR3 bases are TGCGCCAGCAGTGGCGGGGGGGATTATACG. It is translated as CASSGGGDYT. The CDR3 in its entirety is CASSGGGDYTQYF.

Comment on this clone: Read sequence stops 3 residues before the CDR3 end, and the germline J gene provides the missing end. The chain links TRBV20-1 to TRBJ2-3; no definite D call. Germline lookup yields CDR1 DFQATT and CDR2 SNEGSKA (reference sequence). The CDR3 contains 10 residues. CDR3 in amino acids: CSARSETQYF. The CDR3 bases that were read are TGCAGTGCTAGAAGCGAGACG.

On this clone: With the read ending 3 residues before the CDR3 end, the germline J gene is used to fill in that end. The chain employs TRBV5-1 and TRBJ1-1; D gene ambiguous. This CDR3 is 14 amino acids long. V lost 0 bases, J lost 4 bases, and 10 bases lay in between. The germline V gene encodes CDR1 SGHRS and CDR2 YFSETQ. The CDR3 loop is CASSLDVGFTEAFF. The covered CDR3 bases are TGCGCCAGCAGCTTGGATGTCGGGTTCACTGAA.

CDR3 in amino acids: CASSLAEAGAEAFF. The covered CDR3 bases are TGTGCCAGCAGCTTAGCGGAGGCTGGGGCCGAA. V gene TRBV7-2 combines with J gene TRBJ1-1, with D possibly being TRBD1 (5 bases). Coverage ceases 3 residues before the CDR3 finishes, and the germline J gene fills in the end. Germline V gene lookup returns CDR1 SGHTA and CDR2 FQGNSA. This CDR3 contains 14 residues.

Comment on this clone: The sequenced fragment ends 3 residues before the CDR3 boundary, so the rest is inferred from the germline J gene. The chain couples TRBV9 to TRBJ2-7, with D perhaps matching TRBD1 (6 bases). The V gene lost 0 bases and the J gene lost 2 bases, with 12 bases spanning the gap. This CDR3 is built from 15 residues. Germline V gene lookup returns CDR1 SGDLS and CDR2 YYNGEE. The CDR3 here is CASSVGLTGPYEQYF. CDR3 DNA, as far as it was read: TGTGCCAGCAGCGTAGGATTGACAGGCCCCTACGAG.

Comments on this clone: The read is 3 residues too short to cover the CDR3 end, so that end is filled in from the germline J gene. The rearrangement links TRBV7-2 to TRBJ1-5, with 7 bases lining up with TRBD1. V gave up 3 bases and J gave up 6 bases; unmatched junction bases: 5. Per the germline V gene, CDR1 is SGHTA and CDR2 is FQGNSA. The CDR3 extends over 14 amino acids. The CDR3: CASSLGTGAQPQHF. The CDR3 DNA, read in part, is TGTGCCAGCAGCTTGGGTACAGGGGCTCAGCCC. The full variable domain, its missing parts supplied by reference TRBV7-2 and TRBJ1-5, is GAGVSQSPSNKVTEKGKDVELRCDPISGHTALYWYRQSLGQGLEFLIYFQGNSAPDKSGLPSDRFSAERTGGSVSTLTIQRTQQEDSAVYLCASSLGTGAQPQHFGDGTRLSIL.

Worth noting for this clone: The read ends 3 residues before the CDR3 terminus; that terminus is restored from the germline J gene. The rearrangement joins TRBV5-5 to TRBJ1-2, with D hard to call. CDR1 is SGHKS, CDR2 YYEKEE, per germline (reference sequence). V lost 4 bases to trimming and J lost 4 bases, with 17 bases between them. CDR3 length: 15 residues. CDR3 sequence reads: CASSTTGQEPYGYTF. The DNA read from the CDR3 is TGTGCCAGCAGCACAACTGGGCAGGAACCCTATGGC.

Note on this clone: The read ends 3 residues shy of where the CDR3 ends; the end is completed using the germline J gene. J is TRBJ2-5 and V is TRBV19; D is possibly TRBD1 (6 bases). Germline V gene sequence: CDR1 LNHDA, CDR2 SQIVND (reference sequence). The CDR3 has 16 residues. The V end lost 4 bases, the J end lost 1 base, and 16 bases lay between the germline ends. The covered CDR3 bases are TGTGCCAGTAGTAGGGGAGACCAGACAGGCCAAGAGACC. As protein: CASSRGDQTGQET. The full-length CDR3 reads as CASSRGDQTGQETQYF.

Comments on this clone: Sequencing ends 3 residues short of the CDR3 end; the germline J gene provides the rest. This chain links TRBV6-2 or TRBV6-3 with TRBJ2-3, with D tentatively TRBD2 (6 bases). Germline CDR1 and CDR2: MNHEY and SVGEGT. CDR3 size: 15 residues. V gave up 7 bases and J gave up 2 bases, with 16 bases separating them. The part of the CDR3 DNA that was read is TGTGCCAGCAAATGGGGTAGCGGCCCCACAGATACG. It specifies CASKWGSGPTDT. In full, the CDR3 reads CASKWGSGPTDTQYF.

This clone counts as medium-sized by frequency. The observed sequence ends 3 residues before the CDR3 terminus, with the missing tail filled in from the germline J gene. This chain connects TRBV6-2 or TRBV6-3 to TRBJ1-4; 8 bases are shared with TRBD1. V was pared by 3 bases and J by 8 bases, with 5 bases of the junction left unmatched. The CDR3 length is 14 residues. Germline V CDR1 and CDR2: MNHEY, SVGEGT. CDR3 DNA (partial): TGTGCCAGCAGTTATGGACAGGGATGGGAAAAA. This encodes CASSYGQGWEK. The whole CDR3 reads CASSYGQGWEKLFF.

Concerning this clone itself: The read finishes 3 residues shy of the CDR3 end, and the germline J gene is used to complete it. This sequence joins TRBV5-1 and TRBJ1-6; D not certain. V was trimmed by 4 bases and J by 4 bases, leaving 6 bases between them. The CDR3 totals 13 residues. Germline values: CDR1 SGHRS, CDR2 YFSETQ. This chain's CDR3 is CASSLRYNSPLHF. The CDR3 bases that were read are TGCGCCAGCAGCCTACGTTATAATTCACCC.

The part of the CDR3 DNA that was read is TGCAGTGTCATAGGGGGCTACAGGGGGGAGACC. Protein: CSVIGGYRGET. The entire CDR3 sequence reads CSVIGGYRGETQYF. V usage is TRBV20-1 and J usage is TRBJ2-5; TRBD1 matches 8 bases. The CDR3 end is not reached by the read, which stops 3 residues before it; the germline J gene fills it in. The CDR3 sequence is 14 residues long. In germline, CDR1 is DFQATT, CDR2 SNEGSKA (reference sequence). V was clipped by 7 bases and J by 5 bases; unmatched bases: 12.

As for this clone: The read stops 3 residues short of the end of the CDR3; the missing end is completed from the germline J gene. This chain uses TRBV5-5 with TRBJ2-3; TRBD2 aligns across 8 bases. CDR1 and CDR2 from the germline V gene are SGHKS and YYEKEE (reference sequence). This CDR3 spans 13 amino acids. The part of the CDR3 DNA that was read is TGTGCCAGCAGCTCGGGGGGGTTGGAGACG. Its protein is CASSSGGLET. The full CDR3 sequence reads CASSSGGLETQYF.

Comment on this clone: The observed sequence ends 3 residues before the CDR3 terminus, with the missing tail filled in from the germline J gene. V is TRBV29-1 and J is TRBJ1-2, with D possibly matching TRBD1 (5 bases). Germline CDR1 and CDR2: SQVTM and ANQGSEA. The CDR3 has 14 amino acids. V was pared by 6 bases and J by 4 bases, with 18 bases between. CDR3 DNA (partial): TGCAGCGTGGGGGGAGAAATCTTATCCTATGGC. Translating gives CSVGGEILSYG. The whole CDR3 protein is CSVGGEILSYGYTF.

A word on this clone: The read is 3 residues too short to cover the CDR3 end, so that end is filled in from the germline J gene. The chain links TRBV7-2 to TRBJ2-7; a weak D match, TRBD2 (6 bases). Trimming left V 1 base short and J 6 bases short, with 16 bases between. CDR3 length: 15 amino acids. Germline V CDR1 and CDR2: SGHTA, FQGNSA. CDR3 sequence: CASSLVGSGVGEQYF. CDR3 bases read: TGTGCCAGCAGCTTAGTAGGTAGCGGCGTTGGCGAG.

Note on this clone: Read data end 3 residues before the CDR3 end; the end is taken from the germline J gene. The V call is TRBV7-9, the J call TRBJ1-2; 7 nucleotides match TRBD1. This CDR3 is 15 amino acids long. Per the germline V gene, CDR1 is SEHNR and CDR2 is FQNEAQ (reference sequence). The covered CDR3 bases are TGTGCCAGCAGCACAGTGTTAACAGGGGTACGGGGC. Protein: CASSTVLTGVRG. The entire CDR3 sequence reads CASSTVLTGVRGYTF.

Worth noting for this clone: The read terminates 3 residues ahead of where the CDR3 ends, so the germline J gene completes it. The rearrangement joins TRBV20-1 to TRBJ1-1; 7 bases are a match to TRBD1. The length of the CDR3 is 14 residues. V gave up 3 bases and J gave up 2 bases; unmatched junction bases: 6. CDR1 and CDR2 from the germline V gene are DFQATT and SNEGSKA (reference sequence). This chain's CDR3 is CSASKGAGNTEAFF. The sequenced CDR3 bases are TGCAGTGCTAGCAAGGGGGCAGGAAACACTGAA.